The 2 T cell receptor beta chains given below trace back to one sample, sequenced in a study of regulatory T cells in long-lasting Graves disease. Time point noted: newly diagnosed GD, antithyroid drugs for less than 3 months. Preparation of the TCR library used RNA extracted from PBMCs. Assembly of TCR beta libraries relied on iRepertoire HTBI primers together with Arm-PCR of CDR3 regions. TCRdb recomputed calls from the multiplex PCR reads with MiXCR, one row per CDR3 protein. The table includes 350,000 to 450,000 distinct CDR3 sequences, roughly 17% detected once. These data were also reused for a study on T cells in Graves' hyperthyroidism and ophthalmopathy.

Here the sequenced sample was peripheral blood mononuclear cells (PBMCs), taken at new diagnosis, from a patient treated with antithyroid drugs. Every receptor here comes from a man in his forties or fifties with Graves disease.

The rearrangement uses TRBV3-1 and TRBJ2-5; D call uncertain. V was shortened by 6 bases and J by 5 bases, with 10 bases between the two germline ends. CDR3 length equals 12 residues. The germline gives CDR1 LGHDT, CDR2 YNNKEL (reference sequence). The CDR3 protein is CASSYDRETQYF. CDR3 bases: TGTGCCAGCAGTTACGATCGGGAGACCCAGTACTTC.

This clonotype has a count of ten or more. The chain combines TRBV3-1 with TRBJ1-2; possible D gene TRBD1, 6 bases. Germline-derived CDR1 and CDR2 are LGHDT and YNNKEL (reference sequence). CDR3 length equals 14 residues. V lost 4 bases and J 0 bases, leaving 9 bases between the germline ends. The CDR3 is CASSPDRPNYGYTF. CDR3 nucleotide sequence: TGTGCCAGCAGCCCAGACAGGCCTAACTATGGCTACACCTTC.